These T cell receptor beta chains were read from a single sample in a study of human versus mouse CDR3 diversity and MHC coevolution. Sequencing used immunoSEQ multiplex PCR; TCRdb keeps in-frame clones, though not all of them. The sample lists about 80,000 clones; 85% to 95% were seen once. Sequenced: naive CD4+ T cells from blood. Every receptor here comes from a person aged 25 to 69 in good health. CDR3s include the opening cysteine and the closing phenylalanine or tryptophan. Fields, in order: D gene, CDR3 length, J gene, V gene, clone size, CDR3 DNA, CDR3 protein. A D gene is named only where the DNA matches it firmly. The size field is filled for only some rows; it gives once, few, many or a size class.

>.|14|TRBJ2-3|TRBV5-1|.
TGCGCCAGCAGCGTTTTTAAGGGAGTGGATACGCAGTATTTT
CASSVFKGVDTQYF
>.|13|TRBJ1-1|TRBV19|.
TGTGCCAGTAGTATAGACTTGAACACTGAAGCTTTCTTT
CASSIDLNTEAFF
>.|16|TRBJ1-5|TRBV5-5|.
TGTGCCAGCAGCACCTACAGGGCTCATAGCAATCAGCCCCAGCATTTT
CASSTYRAHSNQPQHF
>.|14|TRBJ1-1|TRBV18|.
TGTGCCAGCTCACCACCGTCAGTGAACACTGAAGCTTTCTTT
CASSPPSVNTEAFF
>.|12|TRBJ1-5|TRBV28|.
TGTGCCAGCAGTTCCCCCCTAAAGCCCCAGCATTTT
CASSSPLKPQHF
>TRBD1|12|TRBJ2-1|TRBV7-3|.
TGTGCCAGCAGCTCGGGACAGAATGAGCAGTTCTTC
CASSSGQNEQFF
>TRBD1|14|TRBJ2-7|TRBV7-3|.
TGTGCCAGCAGCTTATCAGGGGGCAGCTACGAGCAGTACTTC
CASSLSGGSYEQYF
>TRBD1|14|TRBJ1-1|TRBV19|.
TGTGCCAGTAGTAGACAGGGTATGTCTACTGAAGCTTTCTTT
CASSRQGMSTEAFF
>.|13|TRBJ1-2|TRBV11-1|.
TGTGCCAGCAGCTCCAAAGGGGGCTATGGCTACACCTTC
CASSSKGGYGYTF
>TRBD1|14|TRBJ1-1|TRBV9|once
TGTGCCAGCAGCGTAAACAGGGGGTTGAGTGAAGCTTTCTTT
CASSVNRGLSEAFF
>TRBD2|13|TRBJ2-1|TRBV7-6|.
TGTGCCAGCAGGCAAGCGGGGGGGTATGAGCAGTTCTTC
CASRQAGGYEQFF
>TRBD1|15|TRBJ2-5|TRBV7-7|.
TGTGCTAGCAGCCCAGGGACAGGGCACCAAGAGACCCAGTACTTC
CASSPGTGHQETQYF
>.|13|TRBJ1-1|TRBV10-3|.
TGTGCCATCAGTGAAGGAGTGAACACTGAAGCTTTCTTT
CAISEGVNTEAFF
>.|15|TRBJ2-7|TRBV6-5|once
TGTGCCAGCAGTTATGAGACAGATTCCTATTACGAGCAGTACTTC
CASSYETDSYYEQYF
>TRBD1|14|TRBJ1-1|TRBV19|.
TGTGCCACAGGGGACAGGCCAATGAACACTGAAGCTTTCTTT
CATGDRPMNTEAFF
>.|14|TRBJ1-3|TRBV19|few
TGTGCCAGTCATGAACAGGGCTCTGGAAACACCATATATTTT
CASHEQGSGNTIYF
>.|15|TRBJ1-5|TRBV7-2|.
TGTGCCAGCAGCTTAGACCAGGGGAGCAATCAGCCCCAGCATTTT
CASSLDQGSNQPQHF
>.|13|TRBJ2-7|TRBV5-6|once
TGTGCCAGCAGTCGGGTCTTGATCCACGAGCAGTACTTC
CASSRVLIHEQYF
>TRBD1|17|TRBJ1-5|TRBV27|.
TGTGCCAGCAGGCCAGGACAGGGTATCGAGAGCAATCAGCCCCAGCATTTT
CASRPGQGIESNQPQHF
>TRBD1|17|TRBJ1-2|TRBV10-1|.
TGCGCCAGCAGTCGCCCAGACGACAGGGTCAAAAACTATGGCTACACCTTC
CASSRPDDRVKNYGYTF
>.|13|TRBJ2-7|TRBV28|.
TGTGCCAGCATCGGTGTCCCATTTTACGAGCAGTACTTC
CASIGVPFYEQYF
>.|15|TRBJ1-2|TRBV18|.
TGTGCCAGCTCACCATCGCAGGGGAGTTGGGATGGCTACACCTTC
CASSPSQGSWDGYTF
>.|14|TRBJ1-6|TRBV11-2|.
TGTGCCAGCAGCCCCGACAGAGGTAACTCACCCCTCCACTTT
CASSPDRGNSPLHF
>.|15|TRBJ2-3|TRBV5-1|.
TGCGCCAGCAGCTTATCGGACACCGACACAGATACGCAGTATTTT
CASSLSDTDTDTQYF
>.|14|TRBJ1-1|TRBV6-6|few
TGTGCCAGCAGTTACTCGTCCGTGAACACTGAAGCTTTCTTT
CASSYSSVNTEAFF
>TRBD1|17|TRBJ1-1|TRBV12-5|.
TGTGCTAGTGGCCAGAGACAGGGGGGTCCGTCCAACACTGAAGCTTTCTTT
CASGQRQGGPSNTEAFF
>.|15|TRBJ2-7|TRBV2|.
TGTGCCAGCAGTGAATCCGGACAGATCCTCTACGAGCAGTACTTC
CASSESGQILYEQYF
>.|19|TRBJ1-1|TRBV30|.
TGTGCCTGGAGTCCCCCTTTGGGAGGGGGGGGTAAAAAGGACACTGAAGCTTTCTTT
CAWSPPLGGGGKKDTEAFF
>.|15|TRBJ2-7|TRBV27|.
TGTGCCAGCAGTCCCCAAAACAGCCACTCCTACGAGCAGTACTTC
CASSPQNSHSYEQYF
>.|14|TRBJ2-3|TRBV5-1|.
TGCGCCAGCAGCTTGGAGCCTACCTCAGATACGCAGTATTTT
CASSLEPTSDTQYF
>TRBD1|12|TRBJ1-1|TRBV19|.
TGTGCCAGTAGTCCCAGGGGGTTTGAAGCTTTCTTT
CASSPRGFEAFF
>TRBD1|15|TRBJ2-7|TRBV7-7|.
TGTGCTAGCAGCTTAGGGGGACAGAGCTCCTACGAGCAGTACTTC
CASSLGGQSSYEQYF
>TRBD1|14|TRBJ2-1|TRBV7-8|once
TGTGCCAGCAGCTTCCGGGACAGCTACAATGAGCAGTTCTTC
CASSFRDSYNEQFF
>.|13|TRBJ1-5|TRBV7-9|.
TGTGCCAGCAGCCGCACGGGGAATCAGCCCCAGCATTTT
CASSRTGNQPQHF
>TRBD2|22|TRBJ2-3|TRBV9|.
TGTGCCAGCAGCGTAGGGAGGGCTAGCGGGGGTCTCGGGTTTCGAAGCACAGATACGCAGTATTTT
CASSVGRASGGLGFRSTDTQYF
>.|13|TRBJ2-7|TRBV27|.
TGTGCCAGCAGTCCCTTCGGAGTCTACGAGCAGTACTTC
CASSPFGVYEQYF
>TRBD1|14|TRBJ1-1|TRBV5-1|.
TGCGCCAGCAGCCCGGACAGGGGGAACACTGAAGCTTTCTTT
CASSPDRGNTEAFF